The clone carrying this T cell receptor (beta chain) appeared a few times. What it binds is not known. Attached unique molecular identifiers marked individual cDNA molecules. One entry per CDR3 protein results from TCRdb running MiXCR on the 5' RACE reads. The sample carries about 22,000 distinct CDR3 sequences, 4% recorded once. CDR1 is SGHAT, CDR2 FQNNGV, per germline. V dropped 1 base and J dropped 7 bases, with 5 bases sitting between them. The CDR3 is 13 residues long. The sample belongs to a study of early T cells in non-severe SARS-CoV-2 infection. About the research overall: Sequencing of bulk RNA from unsorted whole blood was done, without chain pairing. Study-wide findings and caveats: Matches to VDJdb favored anti-spike CD8 responses and missed private and CD4 specificities.

The chain employs TRBV11-2 and TRBJ1-6; D call uncertain. The origin of this receptor is an adult who was a healthcare worker with PCR-confirmed SARS-CoV-2 infection or an uninfected control (not recorded which). Sequenced: whole blood. The CDR3 region is CASSLGSNSPLHF. The CDR3 nucleotides read TGTGCCAGCAGCTTAGGATCGAATTCACCCCTCCACTTT. The full variable domain, with the rest looked up from reference TRBV11-2 and TRBJ1-6, is EAGVAQSPRYKIIEKRQSVAFWCNPISGHATLYWYQQILGQGPKLLIQFQNNGVVDDSQLPKDRFSAERLKGVDSTLKIQPAKLEDSAVYLCASSLGSNSPLHFGNGTRLTVT.